The 13 T cell receptor beta chains below were found in one sample sequenced in a study of blood T cell repertoires in COVID-19. Libraries were prepared by immunoSEQ multiplex PCR; TCRdb keeps only in-frame clonotypes and omits some of them. The top ten clones hold under 8.5% of a sample with around 83,000 clones, around 90% of them seen once. The specimen sequenced was peripheral blood. These receptors all stem from an elderly man with active or convalescent COVID-19.

The chain recombines TRBV27 with TRBJ2-2, with TRBD1 matching 10 bases. The ends lost 5 bases at V and 1 base at J; junction bases unmatched: 10. Germline values: CDR1 MNHEY, CDR2 SMNVEV (reference sequence). The CDR3 has 18 residues. DNA of the CDR3: TGTGCCAGCAGTCCACACAAGGGACAGGGGAAGAACACCGGGGAGCTGTTTTTT. Protein sequence: CASSPHKGQGKNTGELFF.

This clone was picked up a small number of times. J is TRBJ1-4 and V is TRBV5-1; no clear D gene. Germline lookup yields CDR1 SGHRS and CDR2 YFSETQ. Trimming took 4 bases from V and 6 from J, leaving 13 bases between them. The CDR3 is made up of 14 amino acids. The CDR3 loop reads CASSEGSGYEKLFF. The CDR3 DNA is TGCGCCAGCAGCGAAGGATCGGGATATGAAAAACTGTTTTTT.

The chain employs TRBV7-9 and TRBJ1-2; a weak D match, TRBD1 (5 bases). Trimming shortened V by 1 base and J by 1 base, and 10 bases separated the two germline ends. The CDR3 runs 15 residues. Germline CDR1 and CDR2: SEHNR and FQNEAQ (reference sequence). DNA of the CDR3: TGTGCCAGCAGCTTAGGACAGCCAGATAACTATGGCTACACCTTC. Its protein product is CASSLGQPDNYGYTF.

This rearrangement joins TRBV28 to TRBJ1-6, with 7 positions matching TRBD1. This CDR3 comprises 15 residues. V shed 4 bases, J shed 7 bases, and the junction held 7 bases outside the gene matches. Germline CDR1 reads MDHEN; CDR2 reads SYDVKM. The CDR3 region is CASSSRQGRNSPLHF. The CDR3 DNA reads TGTGCCAGCAGTTCAAGACAGGGACGGAATTCACCCCTCCACTTT.

The J gene is TRBJ2-1, the V gene TRBV30; 7 bases are a match to TRBD2. After removal of 5 bases from V and 6 bases from J, the junction contained 7 bases not matched to a gene. CDR3 length equals 13 residues. Germline CDR1 is GTSNPN and CDR2 is SVGIG (reference sequence). This CDR3 reads CAWASGDPNEQFF. In nucleotides, the CDR3 is TGTGCCTGGGCCAGCGGGGACCCCAATGAGCAGTTCTTC.

A single count supports this clone. The genes are TRBV18 and TRBJ2-1; TRBD2 is a possible D gene (6 bases). Germline V gene data show CDR1 as KGHSH and CDR2 as LQKENI. The CDR3 runs to 13 residues. Trimming shortened V by 5 bases and J by 8 bases, and 13 bases separated the two germline ends. Written as DNA, the CDR3 is TGTGCCAGCTCATTCCTCCGGGACTATGAGCAGTTCTTC. Its translation: CASSFLRDYEQFF.

This clone has only a few counts. The CDR3 protein is CASSLSLGGGSNQPQHF. CDR3 bases: TGTGCCAGCAGCCTATCCCTCGGGGGGGGAAGCAATCAGCCCCAGCATTTT. V and J are TRBV7-9 and TRBJ1-5, with a tentative D call TRBD1 (5 bases). Looked up from germline, CDR1 is SEHNR and CDR2 is FQNEAQ (reference sequence). The CDR3 has 17 residues. V gave up 5 bases and J gave up 1 base, with 18 bases separating them.

Worth noting for this clone: Other DNA sequences within the sample encode an identical CDR3. The CDR3 DNA sequence: TGTGCCAGCAGCCGGGACAGCAATTCACCCCTCCACTTT. Translating gives CASSRDSNSPLHF. The chain is built from TRBV28 and TRBJ1-6, with 7 bases that match TRBD1. Unmatched junction bases numbered 3, after V lost 6 bases and J lost 7 bases. Germline CDR1 reads MDHEN; CDR2 reads SYDVKM. The length of the CDR3 is 13 residues.

The chain uses TRBV29-1 and TRBJ1-2; 9 nucleotides agree with TRBD1. Looked up from germline, CDR1 is SQVTM and CDR2 is ANQGSEA. CDR3 length: 13 residues. V shed 5 bases and J 8 bases; nucleotides not matched to a gene: 9. CDR3 nucleotide sequence: TGCAGCGTTCAACAGGGGGCCCCAGGGGGCTACACCTTC. Translating gives CSVQQGAPGGYTF.

This sequence joins TRBV7-9 and TRBJ2-2; D is possibly TRBD2 (6 bases). CDR3 length: 16 residues. V gave up 5 bases and J gave up 2 bases, with 15 bases separating them. The germline V gene has CDR1 SEHNR and CDR2 FQNEAQ (reference sequence). CDR3 loop: CASSPQAGLNTGELFF. The CDR3 DNA reads TGTGCCAGCAGCCCCCAAGCCGGACTAAACACCGGGGAGCTGTTTTTT.

V gene TRBV14 combines with J gene TRBJ2-7; TRBD1 matches 10 bases. J lost 6 bases, V lost 4 bases, and 9 bases had no gene match. Germline CDR1 SGHDN, CDR2 FVKESK. CDR3 length: 15 residues. CDR3 nucleotides: TGTGCCAGCAGCCGAACCGGGACAGGGGAATCCGAGCAGTACGTC. This encodes CASSRTGTGESEQYV.

The chain recombines TRBV9 with TRBJ2-1, with 10 bases lining up with TRBD2. J gave up 3 bases and V 4 bases, and 4 bases lay outside the gene matches. Germline CDR1 is SGDLS and CDR2 is YYNGEE. CDR3 length: 15 residues. CDR3 sequence reads: CASSQTSGNYNEQFF. For the CDR3, the DNA is TGTGCCAGCAGCCAAACTAGCGGGAACTACAATGAGCAGTTCTTC.

This chain links TRBV10-2 with TRBJ2-7; 7 bases agree with TRBD2. The CDR3 loop spans 12 amino acids. Germline V gene lookup returns CDR1 WSHSY and CDR2 SAAADI. V dropped 8 bases and J dropped 6; count of bases not matched to a gene: 7. The CDR3 DNA reads as TGCGCCAGCTCGGGGGGAGGGCCCGAGCAGTACGTC. This codes for CASSGGGPEQYV.